This record covers a single TCR beta chain. The data were taken from a study of blood T cell repertoires in COVID-19. At the level of the study: The study drew acute and convalescent COVID-19 samples from the United States, Italy and Spain. Sources were T cells, B-cell-depleted T cells, or PBMCs; the material itself was cDNA or gDNA.

The Seattle patients, enrolled during active infection, were followed longitudinally. In the original workflow: Using reference gene primer amplification, nucleated cell counts were estimated. Libraries were prepared by immunoSEQ multiplex PCR; TCRdb keeps only in-frame clonotypes and omits some of them. V, J and clone size reflect that table, while D and trimming were determined from the DNA. This sample has 65,000 to 95,000 clones, with 75% to 85% found just once. CDR3 length: 15 residues. Trimming left V 2 bases short and J 3 bases short, with 11 bases between. Germline CDR1 SGHTA, CDR2 FQGNSA. This chain connects TRBV7-2 to TRBJ1-5; D gene uncertain. The sequencing input was peripheral blood. The receptor's source is a man in his sixties with COVID-19, enrolled during active disease. The CDR3, as DNA: TGTGCCAGCAGCTTACACGGAGGGTCCAATCAGCCCCAGCATTTT. This encodes CASSLHGGSNQPQHF.